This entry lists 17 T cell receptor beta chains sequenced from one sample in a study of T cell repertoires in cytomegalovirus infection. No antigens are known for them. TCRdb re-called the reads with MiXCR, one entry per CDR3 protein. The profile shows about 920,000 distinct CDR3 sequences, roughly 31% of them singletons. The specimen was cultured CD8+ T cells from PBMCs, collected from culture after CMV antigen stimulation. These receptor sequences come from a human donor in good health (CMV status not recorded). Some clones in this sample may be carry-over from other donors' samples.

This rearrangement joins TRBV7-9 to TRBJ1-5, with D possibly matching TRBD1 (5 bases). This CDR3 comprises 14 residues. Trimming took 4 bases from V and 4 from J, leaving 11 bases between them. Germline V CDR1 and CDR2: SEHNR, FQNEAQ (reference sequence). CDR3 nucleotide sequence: TGTGCCAGCAGCTCGGGACCCATTAATCAGCCCCAGCATTTT. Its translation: CASSSGPINQPQHF.

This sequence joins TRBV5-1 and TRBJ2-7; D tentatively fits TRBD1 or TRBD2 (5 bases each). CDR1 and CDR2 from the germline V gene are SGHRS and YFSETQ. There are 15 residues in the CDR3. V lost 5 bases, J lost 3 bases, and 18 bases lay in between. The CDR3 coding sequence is TGCGCCAGCAGGTCCGAACGGGGCGGATTCTACGAGCAGTACTTC. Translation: CASRSERGGFYEQYF.

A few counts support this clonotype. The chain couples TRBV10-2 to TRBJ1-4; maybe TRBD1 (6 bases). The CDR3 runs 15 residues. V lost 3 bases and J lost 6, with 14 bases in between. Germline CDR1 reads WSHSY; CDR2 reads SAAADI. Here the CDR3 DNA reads TGCGCCAGCAGTGACGGGGGGGGGCCCTATGAAAAACTGTTTTTT. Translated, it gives CASSDGGGPYEKLFF.

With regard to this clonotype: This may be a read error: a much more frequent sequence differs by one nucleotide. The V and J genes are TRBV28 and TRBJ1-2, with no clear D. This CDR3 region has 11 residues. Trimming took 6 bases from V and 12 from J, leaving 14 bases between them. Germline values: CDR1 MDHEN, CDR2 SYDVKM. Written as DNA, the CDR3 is TGTGCCAGCAGCATGGTAGGCGGCCACACCTTC. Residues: CASSMVGGHTF.

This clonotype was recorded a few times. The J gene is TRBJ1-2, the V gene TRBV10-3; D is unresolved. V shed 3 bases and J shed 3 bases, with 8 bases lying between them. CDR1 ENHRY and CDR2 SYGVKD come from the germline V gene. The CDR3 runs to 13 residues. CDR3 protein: CAISDVGYYGYTF. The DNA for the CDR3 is TGTGCCATCAGTGATGTAGGATACTATGGCTACACCTTC.

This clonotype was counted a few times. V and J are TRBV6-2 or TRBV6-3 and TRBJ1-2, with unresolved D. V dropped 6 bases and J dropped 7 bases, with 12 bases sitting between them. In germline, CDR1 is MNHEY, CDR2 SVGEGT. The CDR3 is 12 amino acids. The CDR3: CASRPSSIGYTF. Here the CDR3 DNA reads TGTGCCAGCAGACCTAGTTCGATTGGCTACACCTTC.

The CDR3 loop is CASSLVVMAGELFF. In DNA form, the CDR3 reads TGTGCCAGCAGCTTGGTAGTTATGGCCGGGGAGCTGTTTTTT. The chain has TRBV5-6 and TRBJ2-2, with no clear D. CDR1 SGHDT and CDR2 YYEEEE come from the germline V gene. Trimming pared 0 bases from V and 6 bases from J, leaving 9 bases between. The CDR3 length is 14 residues.

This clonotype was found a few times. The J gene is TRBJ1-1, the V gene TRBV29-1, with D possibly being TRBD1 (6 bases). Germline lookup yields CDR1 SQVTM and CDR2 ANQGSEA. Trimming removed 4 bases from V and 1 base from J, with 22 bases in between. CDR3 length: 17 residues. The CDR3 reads CSVVEGVVRGPNTEAFF. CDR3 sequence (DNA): TGCAGCGTTGTCGAGGGAGTAGTCAGGGGACCGAACACTGAAGCTTTCTTT.

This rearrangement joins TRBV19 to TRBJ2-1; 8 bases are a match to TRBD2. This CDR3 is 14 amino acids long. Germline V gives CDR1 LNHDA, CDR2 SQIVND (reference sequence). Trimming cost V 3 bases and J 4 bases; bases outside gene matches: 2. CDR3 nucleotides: TGTGCCAGTAGTATTCCGGGGGGGTACAATGAGCAGTTCTTC. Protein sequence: CASSIPGGYNEQFF.

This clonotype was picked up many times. As DNA, the CDR3 is TGTGCCAGCCGGACTAGCGGGGAAGGAGATACGCAGTATTTT. Translation gives CASRTSGEGDTQYF. The J gene is TRBJ2-3, the V gene TRBV12-3 or TRBV12-4, with TRBD2 identical over 12 bases. V was pared by 8 bases and J by 5 bases, with 5 bases of the junction left unmatched. This CDR3 region has 14 residues.

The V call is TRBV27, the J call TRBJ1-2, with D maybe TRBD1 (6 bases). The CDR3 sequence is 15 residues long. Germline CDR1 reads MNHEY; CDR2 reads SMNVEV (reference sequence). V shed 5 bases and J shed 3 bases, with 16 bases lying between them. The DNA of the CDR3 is TGTGCCAGCAGTCCCGGACAGATGAGGCACTATGGCTACACCTTC. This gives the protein CASSPGQMRHYGYTF.

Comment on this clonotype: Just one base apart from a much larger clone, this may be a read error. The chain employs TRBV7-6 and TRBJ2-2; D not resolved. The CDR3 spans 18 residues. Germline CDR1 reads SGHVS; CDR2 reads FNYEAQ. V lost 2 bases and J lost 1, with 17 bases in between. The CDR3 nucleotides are TGTGCCAGCAGCTTATCCTTTAGGGCCGAACTGAACACCGGGGAGCTGTTTTTT. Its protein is CASSLSFRAELNTGELFF.

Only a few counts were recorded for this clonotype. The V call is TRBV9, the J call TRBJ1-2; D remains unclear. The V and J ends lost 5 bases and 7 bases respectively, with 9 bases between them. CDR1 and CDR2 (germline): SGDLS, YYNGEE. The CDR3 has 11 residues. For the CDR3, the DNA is TGTGCCAGCAGGGAAGGAGGTGGCTACACCTTC. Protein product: CASREGGGYTF.

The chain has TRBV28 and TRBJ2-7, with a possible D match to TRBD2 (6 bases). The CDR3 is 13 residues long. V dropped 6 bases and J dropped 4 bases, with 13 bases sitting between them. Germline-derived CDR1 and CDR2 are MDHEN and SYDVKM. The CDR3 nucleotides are TGTGCCAGCAGCTACGGCGGGGAGTACGAGCAGTACGTC. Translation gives CASSYGGEYEQYV.

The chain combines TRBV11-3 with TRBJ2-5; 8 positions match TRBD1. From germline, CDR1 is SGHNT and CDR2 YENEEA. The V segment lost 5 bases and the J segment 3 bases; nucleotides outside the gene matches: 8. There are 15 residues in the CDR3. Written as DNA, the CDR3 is TGTGCCAGCAGCCACTACGGACAGGGCAAAGAGACCCAGTACTTC. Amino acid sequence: CASSHYGQGKETQYF.

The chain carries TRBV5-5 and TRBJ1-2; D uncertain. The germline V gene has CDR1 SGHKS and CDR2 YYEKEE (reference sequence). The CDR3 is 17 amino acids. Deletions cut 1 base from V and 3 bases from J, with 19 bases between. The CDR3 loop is CASSLIHKADWDYGYTF. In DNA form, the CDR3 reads TGTGCCAGCAGCTTGATCCACAAGGCCGACTGGGACTATGGCTACACCTTC. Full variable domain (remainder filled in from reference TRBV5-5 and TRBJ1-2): DAGVTQSPTHLIKTRGQQVTLRCSPISGHKSVSWYQQVLGQGPQFIFQYYEKEERGRGNFPDRFSARQFPNYSSELNVNALLLGDSALYLCASSLIHKADWDYGYTFGSGTRLTVV.

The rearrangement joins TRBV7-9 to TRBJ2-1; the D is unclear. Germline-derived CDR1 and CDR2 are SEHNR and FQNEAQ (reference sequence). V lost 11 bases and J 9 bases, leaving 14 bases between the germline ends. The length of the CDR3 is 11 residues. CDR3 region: CALLSAAEQFF. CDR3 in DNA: TGTGCCCTCCTCTCTGCTGCTGAGCAGTTCTTC.